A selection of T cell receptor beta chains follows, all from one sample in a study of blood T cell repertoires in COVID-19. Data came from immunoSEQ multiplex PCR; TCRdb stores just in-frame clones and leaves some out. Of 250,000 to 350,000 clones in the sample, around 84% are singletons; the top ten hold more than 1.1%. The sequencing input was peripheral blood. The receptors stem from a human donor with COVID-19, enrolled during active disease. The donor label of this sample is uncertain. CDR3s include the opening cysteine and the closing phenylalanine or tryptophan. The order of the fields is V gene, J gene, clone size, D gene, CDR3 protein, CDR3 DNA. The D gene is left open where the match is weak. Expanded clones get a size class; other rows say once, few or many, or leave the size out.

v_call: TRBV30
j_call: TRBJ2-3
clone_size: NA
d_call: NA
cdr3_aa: CAWDSLAGPTDTQYF
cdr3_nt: TGTGCCTGGGACTCACTAGCAGGCCCCACAGATACGCAGTATTTT

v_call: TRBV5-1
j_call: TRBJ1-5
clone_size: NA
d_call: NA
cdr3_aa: CASSLDGYSNQPQHF
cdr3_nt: TGCGCCAGCAGCTTGGACGGTTATAGCAATCAGCCCCAGCATTTT

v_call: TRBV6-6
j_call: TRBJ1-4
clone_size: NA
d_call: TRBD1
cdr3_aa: CASSRTGGNEKLFF
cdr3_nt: TGTGCCAGCAGCAGGACAGGGGGGAATGAAAAACTGTTTTTT

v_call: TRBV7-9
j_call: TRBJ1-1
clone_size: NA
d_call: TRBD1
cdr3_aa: CASSQQGMGTEAFF
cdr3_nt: TGTGCCAGCAGTCAACAGGGGATGGGCACTGAAGCTTTCTTT

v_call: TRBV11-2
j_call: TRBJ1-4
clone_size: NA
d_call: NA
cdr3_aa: CASSSGGREKLFF
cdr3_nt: TGTGCCAGCAGCTCCGGGGGGCGTGAAAAACTGTTTTTT

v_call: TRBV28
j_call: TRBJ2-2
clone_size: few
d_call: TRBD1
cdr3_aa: CASSWDRGLTGELFF
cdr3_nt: TGTGCCAGCAGTTGGGACAGGGGGCTCACCGGGGAGCTGTTTTTT

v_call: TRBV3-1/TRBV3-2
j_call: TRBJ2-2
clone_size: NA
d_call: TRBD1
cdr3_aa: CASSQLGETRDRRPGELFF
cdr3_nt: TGTGCCAGCAGCCAATTGGGGGAGACCCGGGACAGGCGCCCCGGGGAGCTGTTTTTT

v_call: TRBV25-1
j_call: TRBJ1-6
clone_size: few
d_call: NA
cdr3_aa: CASSEAGNSPLHF
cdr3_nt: TGTGCCAGCAGTGAAGCGGGGAATTCACCCCTCCACTTT

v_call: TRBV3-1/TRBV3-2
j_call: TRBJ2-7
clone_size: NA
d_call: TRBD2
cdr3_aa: CASSQWSAGDGYEQYF
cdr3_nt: TGTGCCAGCAGCCAATGGTCGGCGGGAGATGGGTACGAGCAGTACTTC

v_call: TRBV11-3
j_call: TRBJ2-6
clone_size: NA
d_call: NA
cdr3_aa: CASSPYRGGSGANVLTF
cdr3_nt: TGTGCCAGCAGCCCGTACAGGGGGGGGTCTGGGGCCAACGTCCTGACTTTC

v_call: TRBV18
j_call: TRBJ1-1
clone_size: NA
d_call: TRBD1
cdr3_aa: CASSPRGQGGGEAFF
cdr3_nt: TGTGCCAGCTCACCCCGAGGACAGGGTGGTGGTGAAGCTTTCTTT

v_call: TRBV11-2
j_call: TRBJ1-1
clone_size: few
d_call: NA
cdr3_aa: CASSSRRGANTEAFF
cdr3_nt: TGTGCCAGCAGCTCGCGGCGGGGGGCGAACACTGAAGCTTTCTTT

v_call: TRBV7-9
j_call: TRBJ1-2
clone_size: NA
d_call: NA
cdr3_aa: CASSSGVVSPLGYGYTF
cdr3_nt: TGTGCCAGCAGCTCAGGGGTGGTAAGCCCCCTGGGGTATGGCTACACCTTC

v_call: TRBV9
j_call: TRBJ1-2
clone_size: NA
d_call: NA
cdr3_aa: CASSVGPQGGYTF
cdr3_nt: TGTGCCAGCAGCGTAGGGCCCCAGGGGGGCTACACCTTC

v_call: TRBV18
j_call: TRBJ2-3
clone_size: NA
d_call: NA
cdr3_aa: CASSPGDTIAPYTQYF
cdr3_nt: TGTGCCAGCTCACCCGGGGACACCATAGCCCCATATACGCAGTATTTT

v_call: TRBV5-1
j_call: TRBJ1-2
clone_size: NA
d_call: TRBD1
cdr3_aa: CASSLDQGGGYGYTF
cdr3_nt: TGCGCCAGCAGCTTGGATCAGGGGGGAGGCTATGGCTACACCTTC

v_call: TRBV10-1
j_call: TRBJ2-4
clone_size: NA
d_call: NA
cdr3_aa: CASSVASAKNIQYF
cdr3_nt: TGCGCCAGCAGTGTCGCGTCGGCCAAAAACATTCAGTACTTC

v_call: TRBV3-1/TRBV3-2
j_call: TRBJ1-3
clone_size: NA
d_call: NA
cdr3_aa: CASSTWVGGNTIYF
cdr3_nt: TGTGCCAGCAGCACTTGGGTCGGGGGAAACACCATATATTTT

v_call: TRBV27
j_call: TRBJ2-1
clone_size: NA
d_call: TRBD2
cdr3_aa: CASSSAGGRRFF
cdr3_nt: TGTGCCAGCAGTTCGGCGGGAGGCCGTCGGTTCTTC

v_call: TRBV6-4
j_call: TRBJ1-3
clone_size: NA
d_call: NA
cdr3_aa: CASSELPGNTIYF
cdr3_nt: TGTGCCAGCAGTGAACTTCCTGGAAACACCATATATTTT

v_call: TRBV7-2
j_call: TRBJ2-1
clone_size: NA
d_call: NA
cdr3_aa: CASSLEGRGIPIEQFF
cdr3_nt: TGTGCCAGCAGCTTAGAAGGCAGGGGTATCCCAATAGAGCAGTTCTTC

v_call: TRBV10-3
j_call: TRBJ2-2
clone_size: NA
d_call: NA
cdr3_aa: CAISESEVAGELFF
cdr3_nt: TGTGCCATCAGTGAGTCCGAGGTTGCCGGGGAGCTGTTTTTT

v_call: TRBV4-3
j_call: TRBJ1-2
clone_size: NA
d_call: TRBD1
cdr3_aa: CASSQRQGDGYTF
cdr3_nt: TGCGCCAGCAGCCAAAGACAGGGAGATGGCTACACCTTC

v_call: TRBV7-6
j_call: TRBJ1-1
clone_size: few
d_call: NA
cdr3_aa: CASSYRLRLNTEAFF
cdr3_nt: TGTGCCAGCAGCTATCGACTGAGGTTGAACACTGAAGCTTTCTTT

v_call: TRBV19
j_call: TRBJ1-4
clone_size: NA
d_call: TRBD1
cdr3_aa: CASNRDRANEKLFF
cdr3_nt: TGTGCCAGTAACAGAGACAGGGCTAATGAAAAACTGTTTTTT

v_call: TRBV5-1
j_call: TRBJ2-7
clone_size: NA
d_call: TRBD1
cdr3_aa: CASSLGTGPSFSYEQYF
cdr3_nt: TGCGCCAGCAGCCTAGGGACAGGGCCTTCCTTCTCCTACGAGCAGTACTTC

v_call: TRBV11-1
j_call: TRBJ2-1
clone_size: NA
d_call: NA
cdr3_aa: CASSFWRSYNEQFF
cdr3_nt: TGTGCCAGCAGCTTTTGGCGGTCCTACAATGAGCAGTTCTTC

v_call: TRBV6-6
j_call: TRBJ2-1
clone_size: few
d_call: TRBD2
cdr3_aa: CASSGRADNEQFF
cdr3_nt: TGTGCCAGCAGCGGGAGGGCCGACAATGAGCAGTTCTTC